The present TCR beta chain was sequenced within a study of T cells in Graves' hyperthyroidism and ophthalmopathy. There are 14 residues in the CDR3. V dropped 0 bases and J dropped 5 bases, with 10 bases sitting between them. Germline V lookup: CDR1 MNHEY, CDR2 SMNVEV (reference sequence). Individuals with ophthalmopathy presented a Clinical Activity Score of at least 3, a NOSPECS grade of at least 4 and a duration under 3 months. Fresh 10 ml peripheral blood yielded PBMCs. Template material for amplifying TCR beta CDR3 regions consisted of RNA transcripts. The HTBI set primed first-round TCR CDR3 RT-PCR. TCRdb reprocessed the multiplex PCR reads with MiXCR, giving one entry per CDR3 protein. The table has roughly 500,000 distinct CDR3 sequences, about 16% seen once.

The chain joins TRBV27 to TRBJ2-5; D uncertain. The clonotype originates from a woman under 40 with Graves' ophthalmopathy. Sequencing was performed on blood. CDR3 residues: CASSLSGVVETQYF. As DNA, the CDR3 is TGTGCCAGCAGTTTATCTGGGGTAGTGGAGACCCAGTACTTC.